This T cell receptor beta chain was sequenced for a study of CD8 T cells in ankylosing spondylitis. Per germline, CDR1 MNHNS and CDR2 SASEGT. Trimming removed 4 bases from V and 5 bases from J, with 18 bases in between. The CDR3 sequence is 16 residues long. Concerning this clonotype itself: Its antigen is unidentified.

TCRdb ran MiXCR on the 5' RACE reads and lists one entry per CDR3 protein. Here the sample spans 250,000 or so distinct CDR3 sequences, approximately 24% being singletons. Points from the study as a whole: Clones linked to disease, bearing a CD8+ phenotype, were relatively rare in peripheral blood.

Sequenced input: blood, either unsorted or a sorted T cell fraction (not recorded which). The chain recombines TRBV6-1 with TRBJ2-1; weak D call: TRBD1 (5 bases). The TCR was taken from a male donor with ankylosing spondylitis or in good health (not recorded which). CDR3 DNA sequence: TGTGCCAGCAGTGGCCTCGGGCAGGGTGGAGACAATGAGCAGTTCTTC. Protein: CASSGLGQGGDNEQFF.